This T cell receptor (beta chain) was identified during a study of blood T cell repertoires in COVID-19. In the study overall: Sites across the United States, Italy and Spain contributed samples from acute and convalescent COVID-19. T cells, B-cell-depleted T cells, or PBMCs provided the cDNA or gDNA that served as material.

The length of the CDR3 is 12 residues. Trimming removed 5 bases from V and 7 bases from J, with 8 bases in between. This clone was recorded once. As handled by the study authors: From reference gene primer amplification, estimates of nucleated cell counts were derived. The data were produced by immunoSEQ multiplex PCR, yet TCRdb's version contains in-frame clones alone and is incomplete. Clone size and V and J calls were adopted from that table, with D and trimming inferred from the DNA. The top ten hold 2.5% to 4% of the sample, which has roughly 340,000 clones, 90% to 95% seen once. The chain joins TRBV12-3 or TRBV12-4 to TRBJ1-4; D is ambiguous. The source of this sequence is a woman under 30 who had recovered from COVID-19. Material: peripheral blood. The CDR3, as DNA: TGTGCCAGCAGTCCCCTGTCTGAAAAACTGTTTTTT. Translating it yields CASSPLSEKLFF.